This T cell receptor beta chain was sequenced for a study of quantifying T cell responses using KT2 cells. Looking at the study overall: RNA was reverse transcribed with TCR alpha and beta constant-region primers. A predetermined fluorescence threshold ended the second PCR, run as a qPCR.

Points on this clonotype: One junction end does not reproduce the germline sequence, and a read error may be involved.

CDR1 is SSHAT, CDR2 FNYEAQ, per germline (reference sequence). This CDR3 region has 13 residues. An oligo carrying a UMI was ligated to the cDNA 3' end. The first PCR ran three to four cycles with an equimolar RC1.1 and RC1.2 beta primer mix. TCRdb processed the UMI-ligation and nested PCR reads anew with MiXCR; each CDR3 protein has one entry. The sample lists approximately 57,000 distinct CDR3 sequences, 9% to 15% occurring once. Unfractionated PBMC were spiked with known numbers of KT2 clone cells. Different KT2-to-PBMC ratios were created with a constant PBMC count. This chain links TRBV7-7 with TRBJ2-7; D is ambiguous. The material sequenced was PBMCs spiked with cells of the T cell clone KT2. The sequence came from a human donor. This CDR3 is CASSLEWGYEQYF. DNA of the CDR3: TGTGCTAGCAGCTTAGAATGGGGTTACGAGCAGTACTTC.